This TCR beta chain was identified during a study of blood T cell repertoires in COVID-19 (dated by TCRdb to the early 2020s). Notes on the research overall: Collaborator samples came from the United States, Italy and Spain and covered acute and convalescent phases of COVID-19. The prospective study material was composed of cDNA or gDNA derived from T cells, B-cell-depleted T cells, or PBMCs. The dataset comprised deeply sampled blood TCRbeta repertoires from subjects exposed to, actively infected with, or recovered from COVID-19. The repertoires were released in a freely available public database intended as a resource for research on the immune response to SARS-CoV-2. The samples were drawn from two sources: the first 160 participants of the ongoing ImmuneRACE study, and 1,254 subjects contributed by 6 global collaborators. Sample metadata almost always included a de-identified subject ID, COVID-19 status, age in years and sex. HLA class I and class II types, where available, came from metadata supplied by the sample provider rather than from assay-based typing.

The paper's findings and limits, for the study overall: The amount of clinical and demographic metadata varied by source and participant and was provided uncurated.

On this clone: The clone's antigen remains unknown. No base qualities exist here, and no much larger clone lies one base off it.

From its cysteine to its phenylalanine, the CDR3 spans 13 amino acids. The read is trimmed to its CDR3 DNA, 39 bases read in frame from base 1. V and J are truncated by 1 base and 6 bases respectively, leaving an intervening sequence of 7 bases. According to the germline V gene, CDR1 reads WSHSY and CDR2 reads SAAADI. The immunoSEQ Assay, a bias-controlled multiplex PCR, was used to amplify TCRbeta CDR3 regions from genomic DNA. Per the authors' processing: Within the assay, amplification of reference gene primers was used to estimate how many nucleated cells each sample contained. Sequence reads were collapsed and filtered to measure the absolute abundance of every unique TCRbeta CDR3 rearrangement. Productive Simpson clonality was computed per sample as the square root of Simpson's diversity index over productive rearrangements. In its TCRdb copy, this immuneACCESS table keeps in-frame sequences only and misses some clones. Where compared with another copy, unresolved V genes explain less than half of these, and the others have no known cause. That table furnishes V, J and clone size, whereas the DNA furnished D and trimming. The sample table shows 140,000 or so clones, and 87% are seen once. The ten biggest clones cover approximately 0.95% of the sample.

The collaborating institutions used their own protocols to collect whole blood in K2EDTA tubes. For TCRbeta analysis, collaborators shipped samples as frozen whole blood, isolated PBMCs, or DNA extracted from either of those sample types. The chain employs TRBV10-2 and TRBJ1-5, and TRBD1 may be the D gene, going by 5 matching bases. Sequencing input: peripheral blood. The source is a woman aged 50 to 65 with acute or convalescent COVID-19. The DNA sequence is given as TGCGCCAGCAGTGAGTTTAGGGGTCAGCCCCAGCATTTT. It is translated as CASSEFRGQPQHF.